This T cell receptor (beta chain) was documented in a study of long-term antiretroviral therapy in people with HIV. Study-wide points: The study found narrower CDR3 length ranges in HIV repertoires than in controls. Once patients were on ART, diversity went higher but still fell short of transplant donor controls. Information pertaining to ART adherence, viral resistance or therapeutic modifications was not obtained.

An immunoSEQ assay, version v3.0, was performed at survey level. The data were produced by immunoSEQ multiplex PCR, yet TCRdb's version contains in-frame clones alone and is incomplete. The table lists some 31,000 clones, roughly 96% of them singletons, with 7.5% to 9% in the top ten. On this clone itself: Its cognate antigen is unknown.

Going into DNA extraction, samples held roughly 0.95-10 million cryopreserved PBMC. The V segment lost 4 bases and the J segment 3 bases; nucleotides outside the gene matches: 17. The CDR3 sequence is 18 residues long. Germline V CDR1 and CDR2: GTSNPN, SVGIG (reference sequence). The material was unsorted PBMCs, obtained 5.3 years after starting antiretroviral therapy. V is TRBV30 and J is TRBJ2-7, with TRBD2 matching 11 bases. This sequence originates from a man younger than 40 with HIV. Written as DNA, the CDR3 is TGTGCCTGGATGGGCCGGGGACAGGGCGGGACTAGCGGCTACGAGCAGTACTTC. Translation: CAWMGRGQGGTSGYEQYF.